This T cell receptor (beta chain) was retrieved from a study of T cell clusters in autoimmune cytopenias. Study-level information: The median distinct TRB clonotype count was about 2,500 per sample, from a median roughly 47,000 reads.

To note about this clonotype: Its antigen is currently unknown.

The length of the CDR3 is 12 residues. CDR1 and CDR2 from the germline V gene are SGHNT and YYREEE (reference sequence). General study findings and limits: The T cell clusters were defined only in silico, without experimental functional validation. A dominant lymphoma-associated repertoire apparently masked the cluster-lack signature in secondary cytopenia versus chronic lymphocytic leukemia.

Multiplex touch-down PCR amplified TRB using TRB-A and TRB-B pools in one tube. TCRdb reprocessed the multiplex PCR reads, keeping one entry per CDR3 protein, no DNA. In total, the table holds around 7,400 distinct CDR3 sequences. TRB amplification used approximately 250 ng of peripheral blood genomic DNA. This TCR was recovered from a human donor with an autoimmune cytopenia or autoimmune hepatitis (not recorded which). Input material: peripheral blood. This chain joins TRBV5-4 and TRBJ2-3; TCRdb reports TRBD1, a call that lacks DNA to check it against. The CDR3 region is CAFGTGIDTQYF.